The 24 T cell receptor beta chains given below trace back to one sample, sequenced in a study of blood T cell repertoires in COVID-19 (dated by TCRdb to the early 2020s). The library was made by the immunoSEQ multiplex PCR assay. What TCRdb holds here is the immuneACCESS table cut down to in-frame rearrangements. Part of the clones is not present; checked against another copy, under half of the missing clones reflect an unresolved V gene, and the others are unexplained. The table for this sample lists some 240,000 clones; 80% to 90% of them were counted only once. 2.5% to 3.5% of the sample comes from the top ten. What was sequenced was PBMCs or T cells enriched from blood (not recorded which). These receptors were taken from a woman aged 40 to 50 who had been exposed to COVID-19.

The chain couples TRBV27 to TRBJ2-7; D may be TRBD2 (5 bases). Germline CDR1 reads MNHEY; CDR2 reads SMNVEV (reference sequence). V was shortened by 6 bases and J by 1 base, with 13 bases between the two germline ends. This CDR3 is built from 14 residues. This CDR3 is CASRRVGSSYEQYF. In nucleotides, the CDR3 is TGTGCCAGCAGGCGGGTGGGCAGTTCCTACGAGCAGTACTTC.

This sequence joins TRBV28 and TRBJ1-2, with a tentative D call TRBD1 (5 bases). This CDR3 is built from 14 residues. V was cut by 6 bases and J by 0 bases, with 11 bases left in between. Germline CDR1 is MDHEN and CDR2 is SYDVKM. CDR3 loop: CASRMTAANYGYTF. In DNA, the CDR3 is TGTGCCAGCAGAATGACAGCAGCTAACTATGGCTACACCTTC.

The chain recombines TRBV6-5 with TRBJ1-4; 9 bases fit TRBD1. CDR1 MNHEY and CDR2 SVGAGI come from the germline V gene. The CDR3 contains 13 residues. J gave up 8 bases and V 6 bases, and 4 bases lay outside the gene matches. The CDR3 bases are TGTGCCAGCAGCCGACAGGGGGGGGAAAAACTGTTTTTT. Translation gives CASSRQGGEKLFF.

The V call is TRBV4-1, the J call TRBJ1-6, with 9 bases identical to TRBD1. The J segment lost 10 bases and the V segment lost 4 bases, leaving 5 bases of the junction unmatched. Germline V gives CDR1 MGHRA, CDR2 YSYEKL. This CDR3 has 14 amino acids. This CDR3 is CASSRGQGVSPLHF. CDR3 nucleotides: TGCGCCAGCAGCCGGGGACAGGGAGTCTCACCCCTCCACTTT.

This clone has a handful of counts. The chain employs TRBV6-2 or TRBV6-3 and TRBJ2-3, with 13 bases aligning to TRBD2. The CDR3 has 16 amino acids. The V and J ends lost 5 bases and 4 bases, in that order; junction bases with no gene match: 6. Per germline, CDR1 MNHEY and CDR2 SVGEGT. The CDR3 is CASSQRTSGSADTQYF. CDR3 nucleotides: TGTGCCAGCAGTCAGAGGACTAGCGGGAGTGCAGATACGCAGTATTTT.

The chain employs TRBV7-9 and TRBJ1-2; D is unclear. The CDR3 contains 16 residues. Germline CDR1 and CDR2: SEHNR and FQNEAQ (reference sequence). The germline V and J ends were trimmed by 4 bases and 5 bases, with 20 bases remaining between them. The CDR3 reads CASSSASGFRLYGYTF. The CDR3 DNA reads TGTGCCAGCAGCTCCGCATCAGGTTTCAGGCTTTATGGCTACACCTTC.

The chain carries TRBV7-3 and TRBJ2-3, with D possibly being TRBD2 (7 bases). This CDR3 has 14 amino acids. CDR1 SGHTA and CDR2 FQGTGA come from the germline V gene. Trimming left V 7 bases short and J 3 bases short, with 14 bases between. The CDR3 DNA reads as TGTGCCAGCACGGCGGGGGCCGGGACAGATACGCAGTATTTT. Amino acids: CASTAGAGTDTQYF.

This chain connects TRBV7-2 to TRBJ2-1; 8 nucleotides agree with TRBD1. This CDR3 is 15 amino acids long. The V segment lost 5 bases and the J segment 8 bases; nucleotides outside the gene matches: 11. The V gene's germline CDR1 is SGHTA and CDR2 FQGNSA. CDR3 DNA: TGTGCCAGCAGCCTGCGGACAGGGCCAGTCTATGAGCAGTTCTTC. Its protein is CASSLRTGPVYEQFF.

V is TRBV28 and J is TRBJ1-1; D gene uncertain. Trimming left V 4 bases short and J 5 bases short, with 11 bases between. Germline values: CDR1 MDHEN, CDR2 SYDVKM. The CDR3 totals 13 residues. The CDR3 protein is CASSSQVRTEAFF. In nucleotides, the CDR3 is TGTGCCAGCAGTTCCCAGGTACGGACTGAAGCTTTCTTT.

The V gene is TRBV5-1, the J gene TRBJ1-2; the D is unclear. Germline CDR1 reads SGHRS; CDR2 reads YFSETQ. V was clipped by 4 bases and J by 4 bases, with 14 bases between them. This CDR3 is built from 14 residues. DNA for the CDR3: TGCGCCAGCAGCACCGGAGGGAGCGGCTATGGCTACACCTTC. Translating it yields CASSTGGSGYGYTF. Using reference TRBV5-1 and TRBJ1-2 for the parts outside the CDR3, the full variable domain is KAGVTQTPRYLIKTRGQQVTLSCSPISGHRSVSWYQQTPGQGLQFLFEYFSETQRNKGNFPGRFSGRQFSNSRSEMNVSTLELGDSALYLCASSTGGSGYGYTFGSGTRLTVV.

Written as DNA, the CDR3 is TGTGCCAGTAGTAGAGGACAGGGGCCACTCTCCTACGAGCAGTACTTC. The encoded protein is CASSRGQGPLSYEQYF. The V call is TRBV19, the J call TRBJ2-7; 9 bases fit TRBD1. The germline V gene has CDR1 LNHDA and CDR2 SQIVND (reference sequence). The CDR3 loop spans 16 amino acids. V shed 4 bases, J shed 0 bases, and the junction held 7 bases outside the gene matches.

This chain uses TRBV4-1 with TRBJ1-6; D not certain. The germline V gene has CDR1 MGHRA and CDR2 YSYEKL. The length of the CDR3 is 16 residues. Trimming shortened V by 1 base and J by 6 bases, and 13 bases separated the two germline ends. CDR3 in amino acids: CASSQVAILVNSPLHF. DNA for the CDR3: TGCGCCAGCAGCCAAGTTGCGATACTAGTTAATTCACCCCTCCACTTT.

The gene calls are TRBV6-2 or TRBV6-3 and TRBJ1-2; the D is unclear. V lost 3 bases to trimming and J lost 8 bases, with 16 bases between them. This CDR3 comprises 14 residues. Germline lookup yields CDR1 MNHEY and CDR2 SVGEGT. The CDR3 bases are TGTGCCAGCAGTTATGGATCAGGTGGATCGGGCTACACCTTC. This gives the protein CASSYGSGGSGYTF.

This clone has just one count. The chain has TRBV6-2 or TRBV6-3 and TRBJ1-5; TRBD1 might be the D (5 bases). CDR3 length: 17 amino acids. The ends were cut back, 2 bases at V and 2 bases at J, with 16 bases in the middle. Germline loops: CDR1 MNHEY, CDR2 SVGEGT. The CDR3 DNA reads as TGTGCCAGCAGTTACCGGGCAGGGTATCAGGGCAATCAGCCCCAGCATTTT. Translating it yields CASSYRAGYQGNQPQHF.

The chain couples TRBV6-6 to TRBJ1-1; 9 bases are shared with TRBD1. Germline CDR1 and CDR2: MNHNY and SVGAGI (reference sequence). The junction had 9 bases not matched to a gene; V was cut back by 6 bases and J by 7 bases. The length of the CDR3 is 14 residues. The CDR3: CASSRLGQGIEAFF. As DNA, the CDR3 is TGTGCCAGCAGCCGCTTGGGACAGGGCATTGAAGCTTTCTTT.

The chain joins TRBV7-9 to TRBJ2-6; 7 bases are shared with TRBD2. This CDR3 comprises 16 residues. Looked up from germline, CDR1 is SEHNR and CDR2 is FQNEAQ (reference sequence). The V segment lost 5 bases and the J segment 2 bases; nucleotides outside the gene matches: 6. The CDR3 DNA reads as TGTGCCAGCAGCCCCGGGACTAAACCTGGGGCCAACGTCCTGACTTTC. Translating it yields CASSPGTKPGANVLTF.

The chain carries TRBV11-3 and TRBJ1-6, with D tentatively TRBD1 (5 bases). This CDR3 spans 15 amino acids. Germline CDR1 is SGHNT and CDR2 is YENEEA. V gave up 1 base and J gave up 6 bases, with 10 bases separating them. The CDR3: CASSLGAGINSPLHF. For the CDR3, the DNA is TGTGCCAGCAGCTTAGGGGCAGGGATTAATTCACCCCTCCACTTT.

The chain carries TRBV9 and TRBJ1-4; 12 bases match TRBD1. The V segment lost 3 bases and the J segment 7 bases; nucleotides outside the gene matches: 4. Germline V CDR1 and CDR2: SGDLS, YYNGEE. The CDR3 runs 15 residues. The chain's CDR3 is CASSAGTGGVEKLFF. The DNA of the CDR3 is TGTGCCAGCAGCGCCGGGACAGGGGGCGTTGAAAAACTGTTTTTT.

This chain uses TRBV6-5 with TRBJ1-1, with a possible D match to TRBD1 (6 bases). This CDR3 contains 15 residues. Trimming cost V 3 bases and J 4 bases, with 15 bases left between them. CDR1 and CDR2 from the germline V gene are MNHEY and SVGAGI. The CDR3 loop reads CASSYGTRGTTEAFF. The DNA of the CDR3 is TGTGCCAGCAGTTATGGGACAAGGGGGACCACTGAAGCTTTCTTT.

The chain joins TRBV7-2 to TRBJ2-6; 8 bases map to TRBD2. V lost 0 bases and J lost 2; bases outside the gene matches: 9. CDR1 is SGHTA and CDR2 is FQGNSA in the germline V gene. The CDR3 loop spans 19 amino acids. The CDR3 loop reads CASSLAALAGTAGANVLTF. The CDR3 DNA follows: TGTGCCAGCAGCTTAGCGGCGTTAGCGGGAACGGCTGGGGCCAACGTCCTGACTTTC.

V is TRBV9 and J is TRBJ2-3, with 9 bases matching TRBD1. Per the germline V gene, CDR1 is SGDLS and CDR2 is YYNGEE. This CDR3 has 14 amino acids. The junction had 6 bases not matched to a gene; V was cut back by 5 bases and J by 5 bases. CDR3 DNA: TGTGCCAGCAGTCCCGGGACAGGGAGAGATACGCAGTATTTT. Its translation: CASSPGTGRDTQYF. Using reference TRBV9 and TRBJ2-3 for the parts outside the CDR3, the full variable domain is DSGVTQTPKHLITATGQRVTLRCSPRSGDLSVYWYQQSLDQGLQFLIQYYNGEERAKGNILERFSAQQFPDLHSELNLSSLELGDSALYFCASSPGTGRDTQYFGPGTRLTVL.

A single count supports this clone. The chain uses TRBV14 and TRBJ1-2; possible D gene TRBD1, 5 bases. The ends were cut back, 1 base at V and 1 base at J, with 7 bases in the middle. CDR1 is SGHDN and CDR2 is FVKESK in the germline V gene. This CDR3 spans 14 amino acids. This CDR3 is CASSQAGVNYGYTF. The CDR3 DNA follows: TGTGCCAGCAGCCAAGCGGGGGTTAACTATGGCTACACCTTC.

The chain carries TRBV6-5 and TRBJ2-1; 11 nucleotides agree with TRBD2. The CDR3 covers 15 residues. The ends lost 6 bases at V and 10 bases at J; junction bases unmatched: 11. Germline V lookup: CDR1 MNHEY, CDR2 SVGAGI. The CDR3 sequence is CASSRLLAGGSEQFF. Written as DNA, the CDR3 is TGTGCCAGCAGCCGACTCCTAGCGGGAGGTAGCGAGCAGTTCTTC.

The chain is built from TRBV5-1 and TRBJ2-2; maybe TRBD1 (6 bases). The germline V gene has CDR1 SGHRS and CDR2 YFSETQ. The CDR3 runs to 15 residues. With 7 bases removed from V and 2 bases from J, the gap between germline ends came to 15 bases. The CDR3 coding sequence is TGCGCCAGCTGTGGACAGCAACCCAACACCGGGGAGCTGTTTTTT. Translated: CASCGQQPNTGELFF.